The 29 T cell receptor beta chains reported below all come from one sample, sequenced in a study of cytomegalovirus exposure and HLA in healthy donors (dated by TCRdb to the late 2010s). Preparation of the library involved the immunoSEQ multiplex PCR assay. For the multiplex PCR, a mixture combining 60 forward primers for TCR Vbeta segments and 13 reverse primers for TCR Jbeta segments was used. Sourced from immuneACCESS, this table was stored by TCRdb with only in-frame sequences that have V and J called. A share of the clones is absent; for the studies checked, an unresolved V gene accounts for under half, and the remainder has no known explanation. The sample table records 75,000 to 95,000 clones; around 82% of these occur just once. The ten most abundant clones make up around 3.4% of the sample. The sequenced sample consisted of PBMCs. These receptors originate from a man aged 45-60 years in good health and CMV-seronegative.

The chain links TRBV5-1 to TRBJ2-3; D may be TRBD2 (6 bases). CDR3 length equals 15 residues. Germline CDR1 and CDR2: SGHRS and YFSETQ. V was clipped by 2 bases and J by 2 bases, with 12 bases between them. The CDR3 sequence: CASSLGRGVTDTQYF. DNA for the CDR3: TGCGCCAGCAGCTTAGGGCGGGGAGTCACAGATACGCAGTATTTT.

This chain uses TRBV7-2 with TRBJ2-7; TRBD2 matches at 8 bases. This CDR3 spans 15 amino acids. Trimming removed 5 bases from V and 7 bases from J; junction bases left unmatched: 13. Per germline, CDR1 SGHTA and CDR2 FQGNSA. The CDR3 here is CASSTTRGALGEQYF. CDR3 nucleotides: TGTGCCAGCAGCACTACGCGGGGGGCTCTGGGGGAGCAGTACTTC.

V and J are TRBV4-3 and TRBJ1-1; D may be TRBD1 (6 bases). CDR3 length equals 15 residues. V gave up 4 bases and J gave up 1 base, with 13 bases separating them. Germline CDR1 is LGHNA and CDR2 is YSLEER. DNA of the CDR3: TGCGCCAGCAGCCCGACGGACAGACCGAACACTGAAGCTTTCTTT. Translation gives CASSPTDRPNTEAFF.

This chain joins TRBV4-1 and TRBJ2-3; 8 bases line up with TRBD2. The CDR3 runs 17 residues. The V gene end was trimmed by 3 bases and the J gene end by 0 bases; junction bases not matched to a gene: 8. CDR1 is MGHRA and CDR2 is YSYEKL in the germline V gene. The CDR3, as DNA: TGCGCCAGCAGCCAGTATCGGACTAGCCCTAGCACAGATACGCAGTATTTT. It specifies CASSQYRTSPSTDTQYF.

The chain couples TRBV19 to TRBJ2-1; 7 positions agree with TRBD2. Germline assignment: CDR1 LNHDA and CDR2 SQIVND (reference sequence). CDR3 length: 15 amino acids. V lost 1 base and J lost 2; bases outside the gene matches: 2. CDR3 amino acids: CASSIAGGPYNEQFF. The DNA for the CDR3 is TGTGCCAGTAGTATAGCGGGGGGACCCTACAATGAGCAGTTCTTC.

V and J are TRBV2 and TRBJ2-3; the match to TRBD2 covers 7 bases. CDR1 and CDR2 from the germline V gene are SNHLY and FYNNEI. V was pared by 6 bases and J by 3 bases, with 6 bases of the junction left unmatched. This CDR3 is built from 14 residues. The CDR3 bases are TGTGCCAGCAGGCTAGCGGAGGGAACAGATACGCAGTATTTT. Its translation is CASRLAEGTDTQYF. Filled out from reference TRBV2 and TRBJ2-3, the complete variable domain reads EPEVTQTPSHQVTQMGQEVILRCVPISNHLYFYWYRQILGQKVEFLVSFYNNEISEKSEIFDDQFSVERPDGSNFTLKIRSTKLEDSAMYFCASRLAEGTDTQYFGPGTRLTVL.

CDR3 in DNA: TGTGCCAGCAGCCCACATACAGGGGGGGAAGAGCAGTACTTC. Protein: CASSPHTGGEEQYF. V usage is TRBV11-2 and J usage is TRBJ2-5; D possibly corresponds to TRBD1 (8 bases). The germline V gene has CDR1 SGHAT and CDR2 FQNNGV. The CDR3 contains 14 residues. V lost 5 bases, J lost 11 bases, and 21 bases lay in between.

This clone occurred once. The J gene is TRBJ1-2, the V gene TRBV27; TRBD1 is a possible D gene (5 bases). From germline, CDR1 is MNHEY and CDR2 SMNVEV (reference sequence). V was clipped by 0 bases and J by 7 bases, with 15 bases between them. CDR3 length equals 15 residues. This chain's CDR3 is CASSLSAGSQGGYTF. The CDR3 bases are TGTGCCAGCAGTTTATCGGCAGGGTCCCAGGGTGGCTACACCTTC.

The CDR3 DNA follows: TGTGCCACCAGCCCGGACAGGGGAAAGACCCAGTACTTC. The encoded protein is CATSPDRGKTQYF. This sequence joins TRBV15 and TRBJ2-5; 9 nucleotides match TRBD1. This CDR3 is built from 13 residues. Germline lookup yields CDR1 LNHNV and CDR2 YYDKDF (reference sequence). V lost 5 bases to trimming and J lost 6 bases; unmatched junction nucleotides: 4. The full variable domain, its missing parts supplied by reference TRBV15 and TRBJ2-5, is DAMVIQNPRYQVTQFGKPVTLSCSQTLNHNVMYWYQQKSSQAPKLLFHYYDKDFNNEADTPDNFQSRRPNTSFCFLDIRSPGLGDTAMYLCATSPDRGKTQYFGPGTRLLVL.

This rearrangement joins TRBV27 to TRBJ2-1; tentative D call: TRBD1 (6 bases). The CDR3 has 16 amino acids. The V gene lost 3 bases and the J gene lost 0 bases, with 12 bases spanning the gap. Germline loops: CDR1 MNHEY, CDR2 SMNVEV (reference sequence). The CDR3 sequence: CASSLQGPDSYNEQFF. CDR3 sequence (DNA): TGTGCCAGCAGTTTGCAGGGGCCCGACTCCTACAATGAGCAGTTCTTC.

This clone was found once. The chain uses TRBV7-2 and TRBJ2-3, with 12 bases matching TRBD2. CDR3 size: 15 residues. J gave up 3 bases and V 5 bases, and 3 bases lay outside the gene matches. Germline-derived CDR1 and CDR2 are SGHTA and FQGNSA. CDR3 nucleotide sequence: TGTGCCAGCAGCCAGGGACTAGCGGGTACAGATACGCAGTATTTT. Protein: CASSQGLAGTDTQYF.

This chain connects TRBV5-1 to TRBJ2-5; D possibly corresponds to TRBD2 (6 bases). CDR1 is SGHRS and CDR2 is YFSETQ in the germline V gene. The CDR3 length is 16 residues. The germline V and J ends were trimmed by 7 bases and 2 bases, with 21 bases remaining between them. The CDR3 loop reads CASLLARGGTQETQYF. CDR3 DNA: TGCGCCAGCCTCCTAGCCCGGGGCGGGACGCAAGAGACCCAGTACTTC.

The V call is TRBV2, the J call TRBJ2-3; 11 nucleotides match TRBD1. Germline V gene sequence: CDR1 SNHLY, CDR2 FYNNEI. CDR3 length: 16 residues. The ends lost 2 bases at V and 4 bases at J; junction bases unmatched: 5. The CDR3 DNA follows: TGTGCCAGCAGTGAAATGGGGACAGGGGGGGCAGATACGCAGTATTTT. Translated, it gives CASSEMGTGGADTQYF.

The CDR3 nucleotides are TGCGCCAGCAGCCCCTCCGGGGGCCAAGAGACCCAGTACTTC. This sequence encodes CASSPSGGQETQYF. The chain uses TRBV5-1 and TRBJ2-5; tentatively, D is TRBD2 (6 bases). V dropped 4 bases and J dropped 1 base, with 11 bases sitting between them. The CDR3 runs 14 residues. Germline CDR1 reads SGHRS; CDR2 reads YFSETQ.

The rearrangement links TRBV2 to TRBJ1-1; D is perhaps TRBD1 (6 bases). This CDR3 comprises 15 residues. Germline V gene sequence: CDR1 SNHLY, CDR2 FYNNEI. Trimming stripped 3 bases from V and 3 bases from J, with 14 bases between. The chain's CDR3 is CASSDPTGTDTEAFF. Written as DNA, the CDR3 is TGTGCCAGCAGTGACCCTACAGGGACCGACACTGAAGCTTTCTTT.

This clone was seen only once. This sequence joins TRBV6-5 and TRBJ1-2, with 8 bases lining up with TRBD1. The CDR3 loop spans 14 amino acids. With V trimmed by 5 bases and J by 4 bases, 6 bases remained unmatched. The germline CDR1 and CDR2 sequences are MNHEY and SVGAGI. CDR3 in DNA: TGTGCCAGCAGTAATCCTCAGGGGGCCTATGGCTACACCTTC. It yields the protein CASSNPQGAYGYTF.

This clone was counted a few times. This rearrangement joins TRBV5-6 to TRBJ1-4; a weak D match, TRBD1 (5 bases). This CDR3 has 14 amino acids. Trimming took off 1 base at V and 4 bases at J, with 8 bases between the two ends. Germline CDR1 reads SGHDT; CDR2 reads YYEEEE. This chain's CDR3 is CASSLRGYNEKLFF. The CDR3 nucleotides are TGTGCCAGCAGCTTGAGGGGTTATAATGAAAAACTGTTTTTT.

The J gene is TRBJ1-1, the V gene TRBV6-5, with D hard to call. Germline V gene sequence: CDR1 MNHEY, CDR2 SVGAGI. The CDR3 spans 11 residues. The V end lost 6 bases, the J end lost 2 bases, and 4 bases lay between the germline ends. The chain's CDR3 is CASSTNTEAFF. In DNA, the CDR3 is TGTGCCAGCAGCACTAACACTGAAGCTTTCTTT.

This chain uses TRBV27 with TRBJ2-7; 7 bases are a match to TRBD1. Trimming cost V 3 bases and J 3 bases; bases outside gene matches: 17. Per germline, CDR1 MNHEY and CDR2 SMNVEV (reference sequence). The CDR3 sequence is 18 residues long. The CDR3 here is CASSFTQTTRQGYYEQYF. As DNA, the CDR3 is TGTGCCAGCAGTTTTACTCAAACAACCCGACAGGGCTACTACGAGCAGTACTTC.

The genes are TRBV7-2 and TRBJ1-3, with 7 bases identical to TRBD1. This CDR3 is built from 19 residues. J lost 1 base, V lost 5 bases, and 17 bases had no gene match. Germline-derived CDR1 and CDR2 are SGHTA and FQGNSA. The CDR3 DNA reads TGTGCCAGCAGCCCAGGGACAGCCCGAGGAGGGTCTTCTGGAAACACCATATATTTT. Translation: CASSPGTARGGSSGNTIYF.

V is TRBV5-4 and J is TRBJ2-3; 7 bases fit TRBD2. The V and J ends lost 4 bases and 4 bases, in that order; junction bases with no gene match: 12. The CDR3 consists of 16 residues. CDR1 and CDR2 (germline): SGHNT, YYREEE (reference sequence). CDR3 bases: TGTGCCAGCAGCCCGGGACTACAAACCGGACCAGATACGCAGTATTTT. It encodes CASSPGLQTGPDTQYF.

This CDR3 is CASRGGSLNTEAFF. CDR3 sequence (DNA): TGTGCCAGCCGAGGGGGATCCTTGAACACTGAAGCTTTCTTT. The J gene is TRBJ1-1, the V gene TRBV5-5, with D perhaps TRBD1 (6 bases). In germline, CDR1 is SGHKS, CDR2 YYEKEE (reference sequence). V lost 7 bases and J lost 0, with 13 bases in between. CDR3 size: 14 residues.

This clone has only a few counts. This chain connects TRBV28 to TRBJ1-4; a weak D match, TRBD1 (5 bases). Trimming cost V 6 bases and J 7 bases, with 18 bases left between them. This CDR3 has 15 amino acids. Germline CDR1 and CDR2: MDHEN and SYDVKM. CDR3 sequence reads: CASRSPTTGGEKLFF. In nucleotides, the CDR3 is TGTGCCAGCAGATCCCCCACCACGGGGGGTGAAAAACTGTTTTTT.

The chain recombines TRBV7-8 with TRBJ1-6; D is unresolved. This CDR3 region has 17 residues. Germline V lookup: CDR1 SGHVS, CDR2 FQNEAQ. V lost 2 bases and J 6 bases, leaving 17 bases between the germline ends. The CDR3 loop is CASSLNREPSPNSPLHF. For the CDR3, the DNA is TGTGCCAGCAGCTTAAACCGGGAGCCCAGCCCTAATTCACCCCTCCACTTT. The full variable domain, rest sourced from reference TRBV7-8 and TRBJ1-6, is GAGVSQSPRYKVAKRGQDVALRCDPISGHVSLFWYQQALGQGPEFLTYFQNEAQLDKSGLPSDRFFAERPEGSVSTLKIQRTQQEDSAVYLCASSLNREPSPNSPLHFGNGTRLTVT.

The chain joins TRBV11-1 to TRBJ2-7; perhaps TRBD2 as D (7 bases). CDR1 and CDR2 (germline): SGHAT, FQDESV (reference sequence). The CDR3 is 15 residues long. Trimming removed 2 bases from V and 2 bases from J, with 13 bases in between. The DNA of the CDR3 is TGTGCCAGCAGCTTACTGACGGGGGGCACCTACGAGCAGTACTTC. Protein: CASSLLTGGTYEQYF.

The chain combines TRBV7-8 with TRBJ2-2; 7 positions agree with TRBD2. The CDR3 is 14 amino acids. The germline V gene encodes CDR1 SGHVS and CDR2 FQNEAQ. The J segment lost 6 bases and the V segment lost 5 bases, leaving 6 bases of the junction unmatched. CDR3 sequence (DNA): TGTGCCAGCAGCAGAAGCAGCGGGGCCGGGGAGCTGTTTTTT. Its protein is CASSRSSGAGELFF.

The rearrangement uses TRBV5-8 and TRBJ1-4; D might be TRBD1 (5 bases). This CDR3 comprises 15 residues. Per the germline V gene, CDR1 is SGHTS and CDR2 is YDEGEE. V was clipped by 1 base and J by 6 bases, with 13 bases between them. The CDR3 region is CASSLRGYGYEKLFF. DNA for the CDR3: TGTGCCAGCAGCTTGAGGGGATACGGTTATGAAAAACTGTTTTTT.

The CDR3 DNA sequence: TGTGCCAGCTCACCGCAACGGGGTTTTGGAAACACCATATATTTT. It yields the protein CASSPQRGFGNTIYF. V and J are TRBV18 and TRBJ1-3; the D is unclear. CDR3 length: 15 amino acids. Trimming shortened V by 3 bases and J by 3 bases, and 12 bases separated the two germline ends. Germline V CDR1 and CDR2: KGHSH, LQKENI.

V and J are TRBV5-1 and TRBJ2-3; 7 bases align to TRBD2. The CDR3 loop spans 16 amino acids. Unmatched junction bases numbered 5, after V lost 0 bases and J lost 1 base. The germline V gene encodes CDR1 SGHRS and CDR2 YFSETQ. CDR3 protein: CASSLGEGRGTDTQYF. The CDR3 DNA reads as TGCGCCAGCAGCTTGGGAGAGGGGAGGGGCACAGATACGCAGTATTTT.